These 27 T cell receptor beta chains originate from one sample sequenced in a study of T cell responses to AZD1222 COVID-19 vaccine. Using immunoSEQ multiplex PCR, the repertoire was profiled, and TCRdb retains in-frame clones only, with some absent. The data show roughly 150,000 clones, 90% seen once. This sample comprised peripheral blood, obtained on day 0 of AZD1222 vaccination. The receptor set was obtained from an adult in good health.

CDR3 nucleotides: TGTGCCAGTAGTATAGACCGGGCTAGCGGGATCACAGATACGCAGTATTTT. It translates to CASSIDRASGITDTQYF. J is TRBJ2-3 and V is TRBV19; 9 bases align to TRBD2. J was trimmed by 2 bases and V by 0 bases; bases with no gene match: 6. The CDR3 has 17 amino acids. Germline V gene data show CDR1 as LNHDA and CDR2 as SQIVND (reference sequence). Filled out from reference TRBV19 and TRBJ2-3, the complete variable domain reads DGGITQSPKYLFRKEGQNVTLSCEQNLNHDAMYWYRQDPGQGLRLIYYSQIVNDFQKGDIAEGYSVSREKKESFPLTVTSAQKNPTAFYLCASSIDRASGITDTQYFGPGTRLTVL.

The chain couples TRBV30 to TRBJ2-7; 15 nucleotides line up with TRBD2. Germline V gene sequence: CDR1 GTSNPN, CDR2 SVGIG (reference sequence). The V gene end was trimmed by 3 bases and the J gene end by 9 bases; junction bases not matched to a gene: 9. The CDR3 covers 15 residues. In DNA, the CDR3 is TGTGCCTGGAGCCCTAGGACTAGCGGGAGGGCGTGGCAGTACTTC. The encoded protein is CAWSPRTSGRAWQYF. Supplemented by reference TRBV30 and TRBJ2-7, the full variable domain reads SQTIHQWPATLVQPVGSPLSLECTVEGTSNPNLYWYRQAAGRGLQLLFYSVGIGQISSEVPQNLSASRPQDRQFILSSKKLLLSDSGFYLCAWSPRTSGRAWQYFGPGTRLTVT.

The CDR3 here is CASRRTVSGANVLTF. CDR3 DNA sequence: TGTGCCAGTAGACGGACAGTCTCTGGGGCCAACGTCCTGACTTTC. The chain couples TRBV19 to TRBJ2-6; TRBD1 might be the D (6 bases). Per the germline V gene, CDR1 is LNHDA and CDR2 is SQIVND (reference sequence). V dropped 6 bases and J dropped 0 bases, with 9 bases sitting between them. This CDR3 has 15 amino acids.

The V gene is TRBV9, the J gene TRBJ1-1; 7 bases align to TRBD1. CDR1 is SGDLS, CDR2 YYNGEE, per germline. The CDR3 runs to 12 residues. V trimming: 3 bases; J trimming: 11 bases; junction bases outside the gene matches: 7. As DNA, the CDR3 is TGTGCCAGCAGCGCCGCGACAGGGTTTGCTTTCTTT. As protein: CASSAATGFAFF.

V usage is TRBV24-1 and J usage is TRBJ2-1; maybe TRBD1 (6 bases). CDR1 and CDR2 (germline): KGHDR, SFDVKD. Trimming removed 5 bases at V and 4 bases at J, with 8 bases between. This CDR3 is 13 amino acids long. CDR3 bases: TGTGCCACCAGTGCCAGGGGATACAATGAGCAGTTCTTC. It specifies CATSARGYNEQFF.

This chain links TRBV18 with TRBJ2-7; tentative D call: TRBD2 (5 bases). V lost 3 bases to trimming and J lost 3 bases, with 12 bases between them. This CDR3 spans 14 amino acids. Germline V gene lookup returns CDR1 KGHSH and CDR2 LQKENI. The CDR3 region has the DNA TGTGCCAGCTCACCTTCCGCTGGGAGCTACGAGCAGTACTTC. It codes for CASSPSAGSYEQYF. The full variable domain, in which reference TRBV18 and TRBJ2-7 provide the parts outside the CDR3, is NAGVMQNPRHLVRRRGQEARLRCSPMKGHSHVYWYRQLPEEGLKFMVYLQKENIIDESGMPKERFSAEFPKEGPSILRIQQVVRGDSAAYFCASSPSAGSYEQYFGPGTRLTVT.

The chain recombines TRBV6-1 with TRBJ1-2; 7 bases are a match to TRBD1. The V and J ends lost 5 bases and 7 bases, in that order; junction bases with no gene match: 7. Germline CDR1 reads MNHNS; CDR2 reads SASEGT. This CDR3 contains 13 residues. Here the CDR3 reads CASSFTGEGGYTF. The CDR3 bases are TGTGCCAGCAGTTTCACAGGGGAGGGTGGCTACACCTTC.

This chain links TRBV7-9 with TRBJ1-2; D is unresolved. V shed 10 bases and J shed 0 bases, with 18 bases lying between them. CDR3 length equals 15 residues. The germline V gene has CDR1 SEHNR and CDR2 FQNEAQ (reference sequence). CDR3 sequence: CATTTPLTANYGYTF. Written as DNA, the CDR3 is TGTGCCACTACGACCCCTCTGACTGCTAACTATGGCTACACCTTC.

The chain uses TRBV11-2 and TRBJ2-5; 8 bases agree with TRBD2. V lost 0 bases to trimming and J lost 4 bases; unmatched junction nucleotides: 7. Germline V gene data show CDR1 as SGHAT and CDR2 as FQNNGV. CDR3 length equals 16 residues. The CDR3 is CASSLDGLAGGETQYF. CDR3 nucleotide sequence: TGTGCCAGCAGCTTAGATGGTCTAGCGGGCGGAGAGACCCAGTACTTC. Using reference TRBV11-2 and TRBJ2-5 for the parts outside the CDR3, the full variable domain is EAGVAQSPRYKIIEKRQSVAFWCNPISGHATLYWYQQILGQGPKLLIQFQNNGVVDDSQLPKDRFSAERLKGVDSTLKIQPAKLEDSAVYLCASSLDGLAGGETQYFGPGTRLLVL.

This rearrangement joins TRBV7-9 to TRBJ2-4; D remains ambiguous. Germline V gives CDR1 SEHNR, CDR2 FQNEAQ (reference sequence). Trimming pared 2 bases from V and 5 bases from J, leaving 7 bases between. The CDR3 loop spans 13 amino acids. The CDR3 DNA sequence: TGTGCCAGCAGCTTATACCCGGAAAACATTCAGTACTTC. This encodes CASSLYPENIQYF.

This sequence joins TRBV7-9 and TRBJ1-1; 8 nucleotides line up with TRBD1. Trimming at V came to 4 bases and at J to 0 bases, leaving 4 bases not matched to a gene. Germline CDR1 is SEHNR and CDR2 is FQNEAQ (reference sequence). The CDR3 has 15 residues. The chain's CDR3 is CASSSRQGMNTEAFF. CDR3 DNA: TGTGCCAGCAGCTCTCGACAGGGGATGAACACTGAAGCTTTCTTT.

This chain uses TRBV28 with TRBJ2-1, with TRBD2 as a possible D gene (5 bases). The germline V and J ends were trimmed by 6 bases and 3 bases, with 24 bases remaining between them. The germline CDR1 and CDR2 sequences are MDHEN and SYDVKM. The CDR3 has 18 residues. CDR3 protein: CASSPTAYLALDYNEQFF. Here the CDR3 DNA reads TGTGCCAGCAGCCCGACCGCCTATCTAGCCCTAGACTACAATGAGCAGTTCTTC.

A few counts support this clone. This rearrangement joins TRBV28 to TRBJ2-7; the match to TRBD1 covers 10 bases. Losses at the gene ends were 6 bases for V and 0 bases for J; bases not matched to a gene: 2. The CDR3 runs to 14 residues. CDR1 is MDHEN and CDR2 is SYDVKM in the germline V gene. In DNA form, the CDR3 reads TGTGCCAGCAGCTGGGACAGGGGCTCCTACGAGCAGTACTTC. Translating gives CASSWDRGSYEQYF. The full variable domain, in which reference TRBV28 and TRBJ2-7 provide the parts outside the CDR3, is DVKVTQSSRYLVKRTGEKVFLECVQDMDHENMFWYRQDPGLGLRLIYFSYDVKMKEKGDIPEGYSVSREKKERFSLILESASTNQTSMYLCASSWDRGSYEQYFGPGTRLTVT.

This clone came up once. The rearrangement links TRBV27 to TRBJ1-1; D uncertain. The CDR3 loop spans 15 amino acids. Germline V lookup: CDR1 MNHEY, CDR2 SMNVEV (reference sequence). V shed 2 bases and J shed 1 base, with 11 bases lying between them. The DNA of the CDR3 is TGTGCCAGCAGTTTACGCCCTGTCGGGAACACTGAAGCTTTCTTT. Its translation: CASSLRPVGNTEAFF.

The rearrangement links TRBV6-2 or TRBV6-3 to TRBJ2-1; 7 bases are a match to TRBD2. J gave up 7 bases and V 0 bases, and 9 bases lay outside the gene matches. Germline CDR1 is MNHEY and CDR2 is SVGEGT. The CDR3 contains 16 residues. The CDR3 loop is CASSYSLREGLNEQFF. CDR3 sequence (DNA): TGTGCCAGCAGTTACTCTTTGAGGGAGGGCTTGAATGAGCAGTTCTTC.

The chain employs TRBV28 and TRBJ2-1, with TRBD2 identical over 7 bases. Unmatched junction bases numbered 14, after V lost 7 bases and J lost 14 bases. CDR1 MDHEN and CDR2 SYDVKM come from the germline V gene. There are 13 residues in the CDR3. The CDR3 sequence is CASNPGGTPDEFF. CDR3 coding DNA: TGTGCCAGCAACCCCGGGGGGACTCCCGATGAGTTCTTC.

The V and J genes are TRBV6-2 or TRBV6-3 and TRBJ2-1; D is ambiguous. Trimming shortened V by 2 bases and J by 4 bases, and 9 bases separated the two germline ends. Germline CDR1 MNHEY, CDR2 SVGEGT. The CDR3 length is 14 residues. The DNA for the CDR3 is TGTGCCAGCAGTTACGCAGCAGCTTACAATGAGCAGTTCTTC. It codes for CASSYAAAYNEQFF.

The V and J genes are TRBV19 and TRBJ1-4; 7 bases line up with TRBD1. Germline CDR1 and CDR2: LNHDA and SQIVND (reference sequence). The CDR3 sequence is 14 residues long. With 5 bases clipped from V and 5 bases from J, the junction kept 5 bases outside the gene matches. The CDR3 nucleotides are TGTGCCAGTAGTTATGGGACAGTAAATGAAAAACTGTTTTTT. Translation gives CASSYGTVNEKLFF.

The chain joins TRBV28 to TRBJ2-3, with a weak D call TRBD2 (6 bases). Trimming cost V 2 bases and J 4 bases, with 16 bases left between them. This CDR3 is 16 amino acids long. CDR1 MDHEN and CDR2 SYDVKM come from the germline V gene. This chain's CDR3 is CASSLLGTGNADTQYF. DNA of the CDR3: TGTGCCAGCAGTTTACTTGGGACTGGAAATGCAGATACGCAGTATTTT.

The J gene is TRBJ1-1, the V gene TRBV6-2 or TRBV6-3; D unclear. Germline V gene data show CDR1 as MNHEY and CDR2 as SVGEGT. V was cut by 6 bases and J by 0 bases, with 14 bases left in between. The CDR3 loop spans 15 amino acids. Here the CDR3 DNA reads TGTGCCAGCAGCCAGGCTAGCTTTGTGAACACTGAAGCTTTCTTT. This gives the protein CASSQASFVNTEAFF.

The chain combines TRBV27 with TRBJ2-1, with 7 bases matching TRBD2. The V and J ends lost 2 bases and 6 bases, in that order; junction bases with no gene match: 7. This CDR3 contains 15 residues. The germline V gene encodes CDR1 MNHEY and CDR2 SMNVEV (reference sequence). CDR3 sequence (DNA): TGTGCCAGCAGTTTAAGTGGGAGGGCCTTCAATGAGCAGTTCTTC. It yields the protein CASSLSGRAFNEQFF.

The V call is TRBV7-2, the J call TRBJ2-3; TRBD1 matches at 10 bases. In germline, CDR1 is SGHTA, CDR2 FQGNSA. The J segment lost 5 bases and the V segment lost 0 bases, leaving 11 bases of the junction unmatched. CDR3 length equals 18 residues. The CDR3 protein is CASSLARDRGHGIDTQYF. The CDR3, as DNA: TGTGCCAGCAGCTTAGCTCGAGACAGGGGGCATGGAATAGATACGCAGTATTTT.

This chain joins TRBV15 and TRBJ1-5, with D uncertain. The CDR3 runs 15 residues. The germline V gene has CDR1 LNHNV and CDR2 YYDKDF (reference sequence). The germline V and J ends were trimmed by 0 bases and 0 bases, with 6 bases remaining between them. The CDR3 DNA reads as TGTGCCACCAGCAGAGACGAGGGTAGCAATCAGCCCCAGCATTTT. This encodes CATSRDEGSNQPQHF.

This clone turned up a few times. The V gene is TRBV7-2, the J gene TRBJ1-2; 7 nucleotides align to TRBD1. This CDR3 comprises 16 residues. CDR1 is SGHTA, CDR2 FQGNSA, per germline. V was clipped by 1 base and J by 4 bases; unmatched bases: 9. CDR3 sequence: CASSLGVRTGVYGYTF. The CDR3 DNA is TGTGCCAGCAGCTTAGGGGTGCGGACAGGAGTCTATGGCTACACCTTC.

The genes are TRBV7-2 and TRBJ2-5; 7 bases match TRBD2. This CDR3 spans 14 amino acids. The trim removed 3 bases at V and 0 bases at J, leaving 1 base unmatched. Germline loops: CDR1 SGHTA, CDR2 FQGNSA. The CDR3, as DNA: TGTGCCAGCAGCTTTAGCGGGTACCAAGAGACCCAGTACTTC. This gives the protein CASSFSGYQETQYF.

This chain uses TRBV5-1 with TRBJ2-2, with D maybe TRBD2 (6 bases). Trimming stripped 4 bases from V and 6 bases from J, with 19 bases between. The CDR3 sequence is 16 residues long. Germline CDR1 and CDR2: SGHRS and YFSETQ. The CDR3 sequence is CASSPRGGPRSGELFF. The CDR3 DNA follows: TGCGCCAGCAGCCCCAGAGGAGGGCCCCGGTCCGGGGAGCTGTTTTTT.

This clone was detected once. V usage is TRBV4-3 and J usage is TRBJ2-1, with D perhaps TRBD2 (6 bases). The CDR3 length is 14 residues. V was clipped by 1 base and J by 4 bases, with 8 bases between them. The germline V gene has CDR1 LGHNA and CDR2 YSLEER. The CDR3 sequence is CASSQGGVYNEQFF. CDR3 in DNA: TGCGCCAGCAGCCAAGGGGGGGTTTACAATGAGCAGTTCTTC.